This T cell receptor beta chain was captured in a study of blood T cell repertoires in COVID-19. As for the study in general: The samples span acute and convalescent COVID-19 from the United States, Italy and Spain. Sources were T cells, B-cell-depleted T cells, or PBMCs; the material itself was cDNA or gDNA.

CDR3 size: 12 residues. Germline V lookup: CDR1 SGHAT, CDR2 FQNNGV. Study processing details: Reference gene primer amplification yielded estimated nucleated cell counts. Method: immunoSEQ multiplex PCR; TCRdb's copy keeps in-frame clones and lacks some. V and J calls and clone size are copied from that table; D and trimming were computed from the DNA. Of 300,000 to 450,000 clones detected, roughly 86% appear once; the ten largest clones hold about 1.2%. To note about this clone: The junction differs from germline at one of its ends, possibly a read error.

The chain has TRBV11-2 and TRBJ1-2; no reliable D call. The sample was peripheral blood. The sequence was collected from a human donor with acute or convalescent COVID-19. The donor label of this sample is uncertain. The CDR3 is CASSLDGGILRF. CDR3 DNA sequence: TGTGCCAGCAGCTTAGATGGCGGAATCCTCAGATTC.